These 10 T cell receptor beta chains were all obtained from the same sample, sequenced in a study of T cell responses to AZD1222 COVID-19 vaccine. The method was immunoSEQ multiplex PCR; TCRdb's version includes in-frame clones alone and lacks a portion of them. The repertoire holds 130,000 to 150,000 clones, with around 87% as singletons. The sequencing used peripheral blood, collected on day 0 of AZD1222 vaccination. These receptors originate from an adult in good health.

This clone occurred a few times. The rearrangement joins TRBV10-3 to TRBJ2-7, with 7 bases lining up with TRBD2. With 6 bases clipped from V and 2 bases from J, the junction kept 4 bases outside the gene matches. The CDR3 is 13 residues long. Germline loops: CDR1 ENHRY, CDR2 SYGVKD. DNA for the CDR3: TGTGCCATCAGAGCAGCGGGACCCTACGAGCAGTACTTC. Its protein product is CAIRAAGPYEQYF.

In DNA, the CDR3 is TGTGCCAGCAGCCTAGGCTATAACTATGGCTACACCTTC. This codes for CASSLGYNYGYTF. The gene calls are TRBV7-2 and TRBJ1-2; D remains unclear. The CDR3 is 13 amino acids. Trimming removed 5 bases from V and 1 base from J, with 8 bases in between. The germline V gene has CDR1 SGHTA and CDR2 FQGNSA.

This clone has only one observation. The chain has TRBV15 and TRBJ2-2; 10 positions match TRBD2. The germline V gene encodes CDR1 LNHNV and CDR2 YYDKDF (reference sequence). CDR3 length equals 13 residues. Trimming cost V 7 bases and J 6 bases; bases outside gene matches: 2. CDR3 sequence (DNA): TGTGCCACCATAAGCGGGGGGGCCGGGGAGCTGTTTTTT. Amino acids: CATISGGAGELFF.

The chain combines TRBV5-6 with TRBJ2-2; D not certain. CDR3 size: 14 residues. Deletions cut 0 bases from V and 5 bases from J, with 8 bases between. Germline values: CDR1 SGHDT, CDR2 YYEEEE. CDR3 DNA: TGTGCCAGCAGCTTGGGGGTGGGGACCGGGGAGCTGTTTTTT. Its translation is CASSLGVGTGELFF.

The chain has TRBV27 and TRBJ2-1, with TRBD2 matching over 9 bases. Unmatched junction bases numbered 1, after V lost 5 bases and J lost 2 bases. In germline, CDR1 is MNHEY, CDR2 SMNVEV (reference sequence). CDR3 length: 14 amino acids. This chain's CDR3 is CASSTSGPYNEQFF. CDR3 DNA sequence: TGTGCCAGCAGTACTAGCGGGCCCTACAATGAGCAGTTCTTC.

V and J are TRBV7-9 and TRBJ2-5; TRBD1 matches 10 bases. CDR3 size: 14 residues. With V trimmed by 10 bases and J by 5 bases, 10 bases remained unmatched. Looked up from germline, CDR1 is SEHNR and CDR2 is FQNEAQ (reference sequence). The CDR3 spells CATVPDRGPETQYF. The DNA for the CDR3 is TGTGCCACCGTCCCCGACAGGGGGCCTGAGACCCAGTACTTC.

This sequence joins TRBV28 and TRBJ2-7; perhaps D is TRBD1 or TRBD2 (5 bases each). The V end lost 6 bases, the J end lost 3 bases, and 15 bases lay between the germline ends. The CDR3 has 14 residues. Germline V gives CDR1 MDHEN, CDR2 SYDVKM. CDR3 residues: CASSPGGSYYEQYF. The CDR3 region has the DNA TGTGCCAGCAGCCCTGGGGGTAGTTACTACGAGCAGTACTTC.

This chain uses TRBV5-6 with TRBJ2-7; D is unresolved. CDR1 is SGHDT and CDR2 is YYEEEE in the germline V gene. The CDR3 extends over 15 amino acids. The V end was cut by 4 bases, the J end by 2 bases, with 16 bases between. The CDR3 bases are TGTGCCAGCAGCCTGACCGGACGGGTTACCTACGAGCAGTACTTC. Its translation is CASSLTGRVTYEQYF.

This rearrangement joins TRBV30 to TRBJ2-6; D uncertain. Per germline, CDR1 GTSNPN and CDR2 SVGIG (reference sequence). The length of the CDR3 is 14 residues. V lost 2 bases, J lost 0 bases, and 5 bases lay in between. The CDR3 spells CAWSPASGANVLTF. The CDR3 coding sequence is TGTGCCTGGAGTCCCGCCTCTGGGGCCAACGTCCTGACTTTC.

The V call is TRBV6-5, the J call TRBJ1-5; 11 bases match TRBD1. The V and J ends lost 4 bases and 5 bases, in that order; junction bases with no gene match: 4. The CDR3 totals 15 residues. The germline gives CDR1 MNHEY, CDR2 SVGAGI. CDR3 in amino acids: CASSSGQGAYQPQHF. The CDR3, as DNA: TGTGCCAGCAGTTCCGGACAGGGGGCTTATCAGCCCCAGCATTTT.